This entry concerns a single TCR beta chain. The antigen remains unidentified. The record originates from a study of T cell responses to AZD1222 COVID-19 vaccine. Study results and limitations: Just five to seven people given AZD1222 tested seropositive at baseline.

The table came from immunoSEQ multiplex PCR; TCRdb's copy has only in-frame clones and leaves some out. The table shows about 150,000 clones, with approximately 90% occurring only once. The germline V and J ends were trimmed by 4 bases and 0 bases, with 13 bases remaining between them. The CDR3 has 17 residues. Germline V gene data show CDR1 as SGHTA and CDR2 as FQGNSA. V gene TRBV7-2 combines with J gene TRBJ2-6, with D possibly matching TRBD1 (5 bases). The source material was peripheral blood, sampled 28 days after the second AZD1222 dose. The receptor was derived from an adult who received the AZD1222 COVID-19 vaccine. CDR3 in amino acids: CASSYRTLYSGANVLTF. The CDR3, as DNA: TGTGCCAGCAGCTATCGGACACTCTACTCTGGGGCCAACGTCCTGACTTTC. The complete variable domain, with remaining parts taken from reference TRBV7-2 and TRBJ2-6, reads GAGVSQSPSNKVTEKGKDVELRCDPISGHTALYWYRQSLGQGLEFLIYFQGNSAPDKSGLPSDRFSAERTGGSVSTLTIQRTQQEDSAVYLCASSYRTLYSGANVLTFGAGSRLTVL.